These T cell receptor beta chains were read from a single sample in a study of cytomegalovirus exposure and HLA in healthy donors. Measured with immunoSEQ multiplex PCR; TCRdb has only the in-frame clones, and not every one. This table has under 110,000 clones, roughly 80% appearing once. What was sequenced was PBMCs. Receptors originate from a man aged 60 to 69 in good health and CMV-seronegative. Both conserved end residues are part of each CDR3. D genes are given only for firm matches. Expanded clones get a size class; other rows say once, few or many, or leave the size out.

abundance: NA
d_gene: NA
v_gene: TRBV7-9
j_gene: TRBJ1-1
CDR3nt: TGTGCCAGCAGCTTATTTGACAGGCCGAACACTGAAGCTTTCTTT
CDR3aa: CASSLFDRPNTEAFF

abundance: NA
d_gene: NA
v_gene: TRBV30
j_gene: TRBJ1-5
CDR3nt: TGTGCCTCGGCCCGGGGCAATCAGCCCCAGCATTTT
CDR3aa: CASARGNQPQHF

abundance: NA
d_gene: TRBD1
v_gene: TRBV7-9
j_gene: TRBJ2-2
CDR3nt: TGTGCCAGCAGGCCCCCGGGACAGGGGGCTTCCGGGGAGCTGTTTTTT
CDR3aa: CASRPPGQGASGELFF

abundance: once
d_gene: NA
v_gene: TRBV7-2
j_gene: TRBJ2-2
CDR3nt: TGTGCCAGCAGCCCAACACGGGAGCTGTTTTTT
CDR3aa: CASSPTRELFF

abundance: few
d_gene: NA
v_gene: TRBV27
j_gene: TRBJ1-3
CDR3nt: TGTGCCTCTGCGGGACGATCAGAGACAAACACCATATATTTT
CDR3aa: CASAGRSETNTIYF

abundance: NA
d_gene: NA
v_gene: TRBV5-1
j_gene: TRBJ2-1
CDR3nt: TGCGCCAGCAGCTTTGCCGGGGGAAATGAGCAGTTCTTC
CDR3aa: CASSFAGGNEQFF

abundance: NA
d_gene: NA
v_gene: TRBV7-2
j_gene: TRBJ1-6
CDR3nt: TGTGCCAGCAGCCCCTCGAGCTCCTATAATTCACCCCTCCACTTT
CDR3aa: CASSPSSSYNSPLHF

abundance: NA
d_gene: TRBD2
v_gene: TRBV28
j_gene: TRBJ2-5
CDR3nt: TGTGCCAGCAGTCTAGCGGGGCGGGAGACCCAGTACTTC
CDR3aa: CASSLAGRETQYF

abundance: NA
d_gene: TRBD1
v_gene: TRBV23-1
j_gene: TRBJ1-2
CDR3nt: TGCGCCAGCAGGACCGGACAGGGGGACCACTATGGCTACACCTTC
CDR3aa: CASRTGQGDHYGYTF

abundance: NA
d_gene: NA
v_gene: TRBV19
j_gene: TRBJ1-1
CDR3nt: TGTGCCAGTAGCGCGTACTCAAGCGACTCTGAAGCTTTCTTT
CDR3aa: CASSAYSSDSEAFF

abundance: NA
d_gene: NA
v_gene: TRBV5-8
j_gene: TRBJ1-2
CDR3nt: TGTGCCAGCACCCTCTTTTCGTATGGCTACACCTTC
CDR3aa: CASTLFSYGYTF

abundance: NA
d_gene: NA
v_gene: TRBV9
j_gene: TRBJ2-2
CDR3nt: TGTGCCAGCAGCGTAGGGCAGAACACCGGGGAGCTGTTTTTT
CDR3aa: CASSVGQNTGELFF

abundance: NA
d_gene: NA
v_gene: TRBV7-7
j_gene: TRBJ2-5
CDR3nt: TGTGCCAGCAGCCCCCAAACCGGGAGAGCGTACCAAGAGACCCAGTACTTC
CDR3aa: CASSPQTGRAYQETQYF

abundance: NA
d_gene: NA
v_gene: TRBV5-1
j_gene: TRBJ1-6
CDR3nt: TGCGCCAGCAGCTTGACAGGGAGGGATTCACCCCTCCACTTT
CDR3aa: CASSLTGRDSPLHF

abundance: NA
d_gene: NA
v_gene: TRBV29-1
j_gene: TRBJ2-5
CDR3nt: TGCAGCGTTGTAGGTGCCGGGGACTACCAAGAGACCCAGTACTTC
CDR3aa: CSVVGAGDYQETQYF

abundance: NA
d_gene: NA
v_gene: TRBV30
j_gene: TRBJ2-7
CDR3nt: TGTGCCTGGAACGGGGGGCGGTCCGGCGAGCAGTACTTC
CDR3aa: CAWNGGRSGEQYF

abundance: NA
d_gene: NA
v_gene: TRBV6-1
j_gene: TRBJ1-2
CDR3nt: TGTGCCAGCAGTGACCGAAACAGGGATCCGGCGTATGGCTACACCTTC
CDR3aa: CASSDRNRDPAYGYTF

abundance: NA
d_gene: NA
v_gene: TRBV28
j_gene: TRBJ1-2
CDR3nt: TGTGCCAGCAGTTTAGGGGGGAGAGGGCATCCCAGTGGTGGCTACACCTTC
CDR3aa: CASSLGGRGHPSGGYTF

abundance: NA
d_gene: TRBD2
v_gene: TRBV7-6
j_gene: TRBJ2-1
CDR3nt: TGTGCCAGCAAAAACGGGTGGAATAGCGGGGGGCTCTACAATGAGCAGTTCTTC
CDR3aa: CASKNGWNSGGLYNEQFF

abundance: NA
d_gene: TRBD2
v_gene: TRBV25-1
j_gene: TRBJ2-3
CDR3nt: TGTGCCAGCAGTGCGGGGAGCGGGGGCCGGGGAGATACGCAGTATTTT
CDR3aa: CASSAGSGGRGDTQYF

abundance: NA
d_gene: NA
v_gene: TRBV6-5
j_gene: TRBJ2-5
CDR3nt: TGTGCCAGCACCGAGGGGGGGAGAGAGACCCAGTACTTC
CDR3aa: CASTEGGRETQYF

abundance: once
d_gene: NA
v_gene: TRBV18
j_gene: TRBJ1-2
CDR3nt: TGTGCCAGCTCCTCCACCCCCTTAGGGGACATTCCCAACTATGGCTACACCTTC
CDR3aa: CASSSTPLGDIPNYGYTF

abundance: NA
d_gene: NA
v_gene: TRBV7-9
j_gene: TRBJ1-3
CDR3nt: TGTGCCAGCAGCTTAGCGCGGGGGGTCAGCTCTGGAAACACCATATATTTT
CDR3aa: CASSLARGVSSGNTIYF

abundance: once
d_gene: NA
v_gene: TRBV7-2
j_gene: TRBJ1-6
CDR3nt: TGTGCCAGCAGTCCCCAAGGGCGGGAGAAGTCCTATAATTCACCCCTCCACTTT
CDR3aa: CASSPQGREKSYNSPLHF

abundance: NA
d_gene: TRBD1
v_gene: TRBV5-1
j_gene: TRBJ2-7
CDR3nt: TGCGCCAGCAGCTTGGTCTTGGACAGGCTCTACTTC
CDR3aa: CASSLVLDRLYF

abundance: NA
d_gene: TRBD1
v_gene: TRBV5-1
j_gene: TRBJ2-3
CDR3nt: TGCGCCAGCAGTGTGGGACAGGATGGAGATACGCAGTATTTT
CDR3aa: CASSVGQDGDTQYF

abundance: NA
d_gene: NA
v_gene: TRBV19
j_gene: TRBJ2-1
CDR3nt: TGTGCCAGTCCCCCCGCGGTGGACAGCTTAGGTAATGAGCAGTTCTTC
CDR3aa: CASPPAVDSLGNEQFF

abundance: NA
d_gene: NA
v_gene: TRBV19
j_gene: TRBJ2-7
CDR3nt: TGTGCCAGTAGTATAGGGGTGACCCGCGGAGAGGACGAGCAGTACTTC
CDR3aa: CASSIGVTRGEDEQYF

abundance: once
d_gene: NA
v_gene: TRBV11-3
j_gene: TRBJ1-1
CDR3nt: TGTGCCAGCAAGGGGTCGAACACTGAAGCTTTCTTT
CDR3aa: CASKGSNTEAFF

abundance: NA
d_gene: NA
v_gene: TRBV6-5
j_gene: TRBJ1-5
CDR3nt: TGTGCCAGCAGCGCGAAGGCAAGAGGAAATCAGCCCCAGCATTTT
CDR3aa: CASSAKARGNQPQHF

abundance: NA
d_gene: NA
v_gene: TRBV5-4
j_gene: TRBJ1-1
CDR3nt: TGTGCCAGCAGCTTTGGGGGAGGGAGAGCTTTCTTT
CDR3aa: CASSFGGGRAFF

abundance: NA
d_gene: NA
v_gene: TRBV14
j_gene: TRBJ1-2
CDR3nt: TGTGCCAGCAGCCAAGATGCGGGCTATGGCTACACCTTC
CDR3aa: CASSQDAGYGYTF

abundance: few
d_gene: NA
v_gene: TRBV2
j_gene: TRBJ1-2
CDR3nt: TGTGCCAGCAGTGCTCAAGGACAAATATATGGCTACACCTTC
CDR3aa: CASSAQGQIYGYTF